The present entry profiles one T cell receptor (beta chain) with its context. Its antigen remains unknown. TCRdb re-analysed the multiplex PCR reads in MiXCR, keeping a single row per CDR3 protein. The data show some 19,000 distinct CDR3 sequences, 50% seen once. This record comes from a study of breast tumors, draining lymph nodes, adjacent tissues. General study points: The data were judged consistent with most tumor T cells coming from lymph node and expanding in tumor. Compared with lymph nodes, tumors were less diverse; compared with nontumor tissue, more.

Germline values: CDR1 DFQATT, CDR2 SNEGSKA (reference sequence). The CDR3 has 16 amino acids. V was shortened by 4 bases and J by 4 bases, with 20 bases between the two germline ends. The J gene is TRBJ2-1, the V gene TRBV20-1; D is undetermined. The sequencing sample was made of breast tumor tissue. The receptor was derived from a female donor with breast cancer. Some clones in this sample may be carry-over from other donors' samples. The chain's CDR3 is CSAMASTSPSYNEQFF. CDR3 in DNA: TGCAGTGCTATGGCTAGTACCTCCCCGTCTTACAATGAGCAGTTCTTC.